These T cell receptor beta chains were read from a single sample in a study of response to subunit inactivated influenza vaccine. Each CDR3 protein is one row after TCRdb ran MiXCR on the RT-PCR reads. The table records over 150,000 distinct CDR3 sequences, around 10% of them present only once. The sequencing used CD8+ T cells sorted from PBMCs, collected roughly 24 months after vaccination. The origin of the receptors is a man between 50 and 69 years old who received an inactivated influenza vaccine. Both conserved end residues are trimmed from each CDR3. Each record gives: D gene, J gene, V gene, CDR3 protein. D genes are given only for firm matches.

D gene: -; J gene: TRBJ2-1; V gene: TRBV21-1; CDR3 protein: ASRAPRDEQF
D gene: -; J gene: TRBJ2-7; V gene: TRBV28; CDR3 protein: ASSLVAGLAYEQY
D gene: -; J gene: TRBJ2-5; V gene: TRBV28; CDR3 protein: ASSFAGSETQY
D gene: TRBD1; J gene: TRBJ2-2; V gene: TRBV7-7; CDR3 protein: ASSSTGGVYTGELF
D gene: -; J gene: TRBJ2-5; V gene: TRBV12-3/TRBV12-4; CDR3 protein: ASSLRISETQY
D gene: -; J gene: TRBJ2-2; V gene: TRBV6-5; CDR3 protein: ASSYLLSSENTGELF
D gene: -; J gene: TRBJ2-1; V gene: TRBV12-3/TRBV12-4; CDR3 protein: ASLWGGEQF
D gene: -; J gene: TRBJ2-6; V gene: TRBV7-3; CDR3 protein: ASSLPGLDGANVLT
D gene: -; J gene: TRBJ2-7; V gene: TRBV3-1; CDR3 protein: ASSQVPGAYEQY
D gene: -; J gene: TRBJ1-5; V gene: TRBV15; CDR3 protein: ATSRAGATQPQH
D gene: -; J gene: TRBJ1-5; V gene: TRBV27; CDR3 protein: ASSPHRDYHNQPQH
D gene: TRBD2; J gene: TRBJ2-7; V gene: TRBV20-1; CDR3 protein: SARDTVGGYYEQY
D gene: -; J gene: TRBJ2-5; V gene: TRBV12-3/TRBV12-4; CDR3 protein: ASSLVRETQY
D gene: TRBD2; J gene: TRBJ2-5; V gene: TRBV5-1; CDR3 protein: ASSLTSGTQETQY
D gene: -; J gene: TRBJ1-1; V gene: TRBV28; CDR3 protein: ASSPQPTGNTEAF
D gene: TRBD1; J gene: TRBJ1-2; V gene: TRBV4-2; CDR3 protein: ASSQPNRDRTVGYT